This record concerns one TCR beta chain sequence. Its matching antigen is unknown. cDNA libraries for TCR alpha and TCR beta, carrying sample barcodes and UMIs, came from 5'RACE with constant-segment primers. In TCRdb, the 5' RACE reads were re-called with MiXCR into one record per CDR3 protein. This table holds under 550,000 distinct CDR3 sequences, about 18% found once. Germline CDR1 and CDR2: SEHNR and FQNEAQ (reference sequence). V dropped 0 bases and J dropped 1; count of bases not matched to a gene: 4. The CDR3 spans 16 residues. The sample belongs to a study of T-cell memory formation after mild COVID-19. As for the study in general: TCR clusters mostly belonged to single donors.

Findings of the study overall: Contracting CD4+ clones lay largely in CM and EM, with CD8+ ones residing in EMRA. Pre-infection memory showed some responding clones, and this suggested that cross-reactive memory joined.

The sample consisted of PBMCs or a T cell subset sorted from them (not recorded which). The V and J genes are TRBV7-9 and TRBJ2-3; 7 positions match TRBD2. This TCR was sampled from an adult woman who had mild COVID-19 (a few samples of this study predate the infection). Cell type and time point are not known. CDR3 sequence (DNA): TGTGCCAGCAGCTTAGCCCGAGCGGGACGCACAGATACGCAGTATTTT. This gives the protein CASSLARAGRTDTQYF.